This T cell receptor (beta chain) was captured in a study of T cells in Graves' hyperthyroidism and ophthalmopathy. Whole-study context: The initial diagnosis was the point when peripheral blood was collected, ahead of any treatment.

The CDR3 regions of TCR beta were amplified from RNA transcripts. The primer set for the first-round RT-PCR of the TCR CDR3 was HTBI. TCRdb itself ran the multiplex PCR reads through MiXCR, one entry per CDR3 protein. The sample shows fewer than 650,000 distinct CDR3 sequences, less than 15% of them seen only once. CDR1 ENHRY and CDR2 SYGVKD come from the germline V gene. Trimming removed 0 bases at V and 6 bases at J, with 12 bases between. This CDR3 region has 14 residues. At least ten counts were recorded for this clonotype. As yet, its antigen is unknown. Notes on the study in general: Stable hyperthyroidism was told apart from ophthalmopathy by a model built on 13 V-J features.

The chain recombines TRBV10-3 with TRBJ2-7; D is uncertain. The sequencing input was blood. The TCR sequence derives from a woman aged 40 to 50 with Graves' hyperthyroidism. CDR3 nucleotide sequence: TGTGCCATCAGTGAGTCGACTTCTCCCCCCGAGCAGTACTTC. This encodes CAISESTSPPEQYF.